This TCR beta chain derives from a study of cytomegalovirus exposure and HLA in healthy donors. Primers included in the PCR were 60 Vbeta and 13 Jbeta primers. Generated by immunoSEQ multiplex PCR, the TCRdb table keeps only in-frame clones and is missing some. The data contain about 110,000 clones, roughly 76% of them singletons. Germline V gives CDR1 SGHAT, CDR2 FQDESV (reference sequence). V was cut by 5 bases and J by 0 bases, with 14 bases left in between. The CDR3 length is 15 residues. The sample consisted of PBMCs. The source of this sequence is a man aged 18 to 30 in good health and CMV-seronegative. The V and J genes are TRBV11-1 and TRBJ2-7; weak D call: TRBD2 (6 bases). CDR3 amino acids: CASSRRDPRSYEQYF. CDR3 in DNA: TGTGCCAGCAGCCGGCGGGATCCCCGCTCCTACGAGCAGTACTTC.